The 21 T cell receptor beta chains listed next were all sequenced from one sample in a study of shared T cell receptors in the human thymus. Produced via immunoSEQ multiplex PCR; TCRdb's table is partial and in-frame only. Among about 660,000 clones listed, more than 75% were seen once. The same data also contributed to another study, on human thymus T cells.

Sequencing was done on a sample of thymocytes. The receptor set was obtained from a boy younger than two with a congenital heart defect.

This clone was counted once. The chain employs TRBV12-5 and TRBJ2-5; 11 bases line up with TRBD2. This CDR3 has 16 amino acids. The trim removed 0 bases at V and 2 bases at J, leaving 2 bases unmatched. CDR1 LGHNT and CDR2 FRNRAP come from the germline V gene. This CDR3 reads CASGLVASGRQETQYF. The CDR3 DNA is TGTGCTAGTGGTTTGGTCGCTAGCGGGAGGCAAGAGACCCAGTACTTC.

The J gene is TRBJ2-7, the V gene TRBV2; tentative D call: TRBD1 (6 bases). The CDR3 is 18 residues long. Trimming took 6 bases from V and 5 from J, leaving 29 bases between them. CDR1 and CDR2 (germline): SNHLY, FYNNEI. CDR3 DNA sequence: TGTGCCAGCAGCGCTAAGGCGCCCAGGGGCCAGATCAGGGACGAGCAGTACTTC. Translated: CASSAKAPRGQIRDEQYF. Full variable domain (remainder filled in from reference TRBV2 and TRBJ2-7): EPEVTQTPSHQVTQMGQEVILRCVPISNHLYFYWYRQILGQKVEFLVSFYNNEISEKSEIFDDQFSVERPDGSNFTLKIRSTKLEDSAMYFCASSAKAPRGQIRDEQYFGPGTRLTVT.

This chain uses TRBV6-1 with TRBJ2-3, with 7 bases lining up with TRBD2. The CDR3 is made up of 14 amino acids. V was clipped by 7 bases and J by 0 bases; unmatched bases: 4. Germline CDR1 is MNHNS and CDR2 is SASEGT. CDR3 nucleotide sequence: TGTGCCAGCACCAGCGGGGAGAGCACAGATACGCAGTATTTT. Its translation is CASTSGESTDTQYF.

CDR3 region: CASSVKRGGETQYF. CDR3 nucleotides: TGTGCCAGCAGCGTGAAGAGGGGGGGAGAGACCCAGTACTTC. The chain combines TRBV5-6 with TRBJ2-5; TRBD2 is a possible D gene (7 bases). The CDR3 extends over 14 amino acids. In germline, CDR1 is SGHDT, CDR2 YYEEEE. V gave up 4 bases and J gave up 4 bases, with 14 bases separating them. The full variable domain, rest sourced from reference TRBV5-6 and TRBJ2-5, is DAGVTQSPTHLIKTRGQQVTLRCSPKSGHDTVSWYQQALGQGPQFIFQYYEEEERQRGNFPDRFSGHQFPNYSSELNVNALLLGDSALYLCASSVKRGGETQYFGPGTRLLVL.

This chain connects TRBV28 to TRBJ2-3, with 8 bases fitting TRBD2. V lost 1 base, J lost 1 base, and 10 bases stayed unmatched. Germline lookup yields CDR1 MDHEN and CDR2 SYDVKM. The CDR3 length is 18 residues. For the CDR3, the DNA is TGTGCCAGCAGTTTATTGCGCGGAGAAGCGGGAGGCACAGATACGCAGTATTTT. It specifies CASSLLRGEAGGTDTQYF.

The chain is built from TRBV5-1 and TRBJ2-5, with 9 nucleotides matching TRBD1. V dropped 2 bases and J dropped 5; count of bases not matched to a gene: 1. The CDR3 runs 13 residues. CDR1 is SGHRS and CDR2 is YFSETQ in the germline V gene. The CDR3 region is CASSLQGAETQYF. The CDR3 DNA reads as TGCGCCAGCAGCTTACAGGGGGCGGAGACCCAGTACTTC.

The chain uses TRBV4-1 and TRBJ2-7; no clear D. The CDR3 has 14 amino acids. Per the germline V gene, CDR1 is MGHRA and CDR2 is YSYEKL. Trimming stripped 1 base from V and 0 bases from J, with 7 bases between. CDR3 bases: TGCGCCAGCAGCCAAGGAAGCCACTCCTACGAGCAGTACTTC. It encodes CASSQGSHSYEQYF.

The CDR3 loop reads CASSESGLAGAYNEQFF. CDR3 nucleotides: TGCGCCAGCAGTGAGTCAGGACTAGCGGGAGCCTACAATGAGCAGTTCTTC. The chain is built from TRBV10-1 and TRBJ2-1; 13 positions agree with TRBD2. Trimming took 0 bases from V and 2 from J; bases not matched to a gene: 1. Germline lookup yields CDR1 WNHNN and CDR2 SYGVQD (reference sequence). The CDR3 length is 17 residues.

The rearrangement uses TRBV25-1 and TRBJ2-3, with 7 bases that match TRBD2. V gave up 2 bases and J gave up 5 bases; unmatched junction bases: 4. CDR1 is MGHDK, CDR2 SYGVNS, per germline. This CDR3 is built from 14 residues. Here the CDR3 DNA reads TGTGCCAGCAGTGAACTAGCGGAAGGAGATACGCAGTATTTT. Protein sequence: CASSELAEGDTQYF.

This chain connects TRBV6-4 to TRBJ1-1, with TRBD1 identical over 7 bases. CDR1 MRHNA and CDR2 SNTAGT come from the germline V gene. This CDR3 has 18 amino acids. With 1 base clipped from V and 7 bases from J, the junction kept 18 bases outside the gene matches. This CDR3 is CASSDFRYRGGIADEAFF. CDR3 sequence (DNA): TGTGCCAGCAGTGACTTCCGGTACAGGGGAGGCATAGCAGATGAAGCTTTCTTT.

V and J are TRBV28 and TRBJ2-2; D uncertain. CDR1 is MDHEN and CDR2 is SYDVKM in the germline V gene. V dropped 8 bases and J dropped 1 base, with 8 bases sitting between them. The CDR3 runs 13 residues. The CDR3 reads CASCPGNTGELFF. The DNA of the CDR3 is TGTGCCAGCTGCCCGGGGAACACCGGGGAGCTGTTTTTT.

The chain links TRBV6-4 to TRBJ2-1; D remains ambiguous. The germline gives CDR1 MRHNA, CDR2 SNTAGT. The CDR3 runs 14 residues. V dropped 8 bases and J dropped 0 bases, with 11 bases sitting between them. The CDR3 sequence is CASQRESSYNEQFF. In nucleotides, the CDR3 is TGTGCCAGCCAGCGCGAGAGCTCCTACAATGAGCAGTTCTTC.

The chain is built from TRBV10-3 and TRBJ2-7; 12 bases line up with TRBD2. CDR1 and CDR2 from the germline V gene are ENHRY and SYGVKD. J lost 4 bases, V lost 4 bases, and 8 bases had no gene match. The CDR3 runs to 16 residues. The CDR3, as DNA: TGTGCCATCAGTGTGACTAGCGGGAGCTGGGGTTACGAGCAGTACTTC. Protein product: CAISVTSGSWGYEQYF.

The chain carries TRBV9 and TRBJ1-1; D may be TRBD1 (5 bases). Trimming cost V 0 bases and J 2 bases, with 11 bases left between them. This CDR3 is 15 amino acids long. Germline V lookup: CDR1 SGDLS, CDR2 YYNGEE. As DNA, the CDR3 is TGTGCCAGCAGCGTAGGAGGCAGGGAAAACACTGAAGCTTTCTTT. Amino acid sequence: CASSVGGRENTEAFF.

CDR3 sequence: CAISDGREGRETQYF. The CDR3 bases are TGTGCCATCAGTGATGGGCGGGAGGGCCGAGAGACCCAGTACTTC. J is TRBJ2-5 and V is TRBV10-3; 9 nucleotides align to TRBD2. The CDR3 totals 15 residues. V gave up 3 bases and J gave up 4 bases; unmatched junction bases: 6. Germline-derived CDR1 and CDR2 are ENHRY and SYGVKD.

The chain employs TRBV30 and TRBJ2-3; 10 bases align to TRBD2. CDR3 length: 18 residues. Per germline, CDR1 GTSNPN and CDR2 SVGIG (reference sequence). Germline trimming cut 0 bases from V and 1 base from J; bases unmatched to any gene: 10. The CDR3 spells CAWSVPTILAGCTDTQYF. As DNA, the CDR3 is TGTGCCTGGAGTGTACCCACGATACTAGCGGGATGCACAGATACGCAGTATTTT. Full variable domain (remainder filled in from reference TRBV30 and TRBJ2-3): SQTIHQWPATLVQPVGSPLSLECTVEGTSNPNLYWYRQAAGRGLQLLFYSVGIGQISSEVPQNLSASRPQDRQFILSSKKLLLSDSGFYLCAWSVPTILAGCTDTQYFGPGTRLTVL.

This sequence joins TRBV27 and TRBJ2-7; 11 bases fit TRBD2. CDR1 is MNHEY and CDR2 is SMNVEV in the germline V gene (reference sequence). V was pared by 4 bases and J by 0 bases, with 5 bases of the junction left unmatched. CDR3 length: 16 residues. The CDR3 loop reads CASSYWGLADSYEQYF. The CDR3 coding sequence is TGTGCCAGCAGTTACTGGGGACTAGCGGACTCCTACGAGCAGTACTTC.

J is TRBJ2-1 and V is TRBV9, with D perhaps matching TRBD2 (5 bases). CDR1 is SGDLS, CDR2 YYNGEE, per germline. V was trimmed by 0 bases and J by 5 bases, leaving 9 bases between them. There are 14 residues in the CDR3. CDR3: CASSVVKEDNEQFF. DNA for the CDR3: TGTGCCAGCAGCGTAGTGAAGGAGGACAATGAGCAGTTCTTC.

V is TRBV14 and J is TRBJ2-7, with a tentative D call TRBD2 (6 bases). Germline lookup yields CDR1 SGHDN and CDR2 FVKESK. The V and J ends lost 3 bases and 5 bases respectively, with 14 bases between them. The CDR3 has 14 residues. The CDR3 region is CASSHPGRTHEQYF. The CDR3, as DNA: TGTGCCAGCAGCCACCCAGGGAGGACCCACGAGCAGTACTTC.

This clone was detected a few times. V usage is TRBV2 and J usage is TRBJ2-2; 8 bases align to TRBD2. V was clipped by 7 bases and J by 3 bases; unmatched bases: 7. Germline lookup yields CDR1 SNHLY and CDR2 FYNNEI. The CDR3 loop spans 15 amino acids. The CDR3 sequence: CASKGLEGYTGELFF. The CDR3 DNA reads TGTGCCAGCAAGGGACTAGAGGGCTACACCGGGGAGCTGTTTTTT.

The V gene is TRBV27, the J gene TRBJ1-2; 9 nucleotides align to TRBD1. The germline V gene encodes CDR1 MNHEY and CDR2 SMNVEV (reference sequence). The CDR3 covers 16 residues. V was pared by 4 bases and J by 0 bases, with 6 bases of the junction left unmatched. CDR3 sequence: CASSYSGTGTNYGYTF. CDR3 sequence (DNA): TGTGCCAGCAGTTACTCCGGGACAGGGACTAACTATGGCTACACCTTC.